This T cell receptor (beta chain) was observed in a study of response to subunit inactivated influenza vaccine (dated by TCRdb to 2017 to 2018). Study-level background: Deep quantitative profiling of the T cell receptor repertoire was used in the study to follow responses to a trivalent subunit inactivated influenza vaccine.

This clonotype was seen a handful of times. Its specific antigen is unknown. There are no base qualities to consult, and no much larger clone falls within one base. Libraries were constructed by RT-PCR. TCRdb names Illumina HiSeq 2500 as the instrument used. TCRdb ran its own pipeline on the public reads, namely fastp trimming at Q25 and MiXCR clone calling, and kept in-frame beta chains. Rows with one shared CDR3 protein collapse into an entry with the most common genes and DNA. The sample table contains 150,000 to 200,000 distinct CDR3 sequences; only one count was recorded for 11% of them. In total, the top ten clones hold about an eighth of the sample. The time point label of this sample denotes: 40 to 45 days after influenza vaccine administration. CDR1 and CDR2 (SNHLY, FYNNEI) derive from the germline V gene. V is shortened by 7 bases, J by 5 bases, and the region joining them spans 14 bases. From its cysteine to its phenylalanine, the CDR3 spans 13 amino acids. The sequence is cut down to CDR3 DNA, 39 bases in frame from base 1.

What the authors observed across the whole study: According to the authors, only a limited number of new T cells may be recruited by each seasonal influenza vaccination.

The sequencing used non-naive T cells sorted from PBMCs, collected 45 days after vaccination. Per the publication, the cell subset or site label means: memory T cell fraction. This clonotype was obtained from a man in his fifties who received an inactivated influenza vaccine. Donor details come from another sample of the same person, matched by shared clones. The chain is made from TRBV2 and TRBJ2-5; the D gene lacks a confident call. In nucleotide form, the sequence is TGTGCCAGCACCATCGTCCCCGGGGAGACCCAGTACTTC. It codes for CASTIVPGETQYF.